This TCR beta chain was captured in a study of cytomegalovirus exposure and HLA in healthy donors. Study conclusions and caveats: One later analysis, an examination of the roughly 110 validation repertoires, found that first-cohort TCR clusters tended to co-occur in them.

Note on this clone: The antigen remains undetermined.

The V gene's germline CDR1 is SGHVS and CDR2 FNYEAQ. Trimming removed 4 bases from V and 2 bases from J, with 6 bases in between. The CDR3 covers 12 residues. TCRdb keeps only in-frame clones here, not all; method: immunoSEQ multiplex PCR. The table records 130,000 or so clones, more than 70% of them present only once. The sequencing input was PBMCs. This TCR derives from a young woman in good health and CMV-seronegative. The genes are TRBV7-6 and TRBJ2-7; TRBD2 might be the D (6 bases). The DNA for the CDR3 is TGTGCCAGCAGCTCGGGAGCCTACGAGCAGTACTTC. This gives the protein CASSSGAYEQYF.